These T cell receptor beta chains were read from a single sample in a study of response to subunit inactivated influenza vaccine. TCRdb used MiXCR to reprocess the RT-PCR reads, holding one entry per CDR3 protein. The sample lists fewer than 550,000 distinct CDR3 sequences; 25% were seen once. The sample here was CD4+ T cells sorted from PBMCs, taken about 5 days after vaccination. These receptors came from a man between 45 and 60 years old who received an inactivated influenza vaccine. CDR3s include the opening cysteine and the closing phenylalanine or tryptophan. D genes are given only for firm matches. Not every row has a clone size; where given, it reads once, few, many or a size class.

v_gene	j_gene	d_gene	abundance	CDR3aa	CDR3nt
TRBV7-9	TRBJ2-1	TRBD2	NA	CASRPSGMVNEQFF	TGTGCCAGCAGACCCAGCGGGATGGTTAATGAGCAGTTCTTC
TRBV7-9	TRBJ2-1	NA	few	CASSLDRSNNNEQFF	TGTGCCAGCAGCTTAGACAGAAGTAATAACAATGAGCAGTTCTTC
TRBV9	TRBJ2-7	TRBD2	NA	CASSVGLGLANYEQYF	TGTGCCAGCAGCGTAGGCCTGGGACTAGCGAACTACGAGCAGTACTTC
TRBV12-3/TRBV12-4	TRBJ2-4	NA	NA	CASSIRVSGNIQYF	TGTGCCAGCAGTATAAGGGTATCTGGAAACATTCAGTACTTC
TRBV4-2	TRBJ1-2	TRBD1	many	CASSQDRGGYYGYTF	TGTGCCAGCAGCCAAGATAGAGGGGGCTACTATGGCTACACCTTC
TRBV6-2/TRBV6-3	TRBJ1-5	NA	NA	CASTPISRVGNQPQHF	TGTGCCAGCACCCCTATTAGCAGGGTGGGCAATCAGCCCCAGCATTTT
TRBV24-1	TRBJ2-5	NA	NA	CATRGNQETQYF	TGTGCCACCCGGGGGAACCAAGAGACCCAGTACTTC
TRBV6-1	TRBJ2-7	NA	NA	CASRRTAPYEQYF	TGTGCCAGCAGAAGGACAGCCCCCTACGAGCAGTACTTC
TRBV30	TRBJ2-2	NA	few	CAWSVQTNGELFF	TGTGCCTGGAGTGTACAGACTAACGGGGAGCTGTTTTTT
TRBV6-1	TRBJ1-6	NA	NA	CASSPGWGSSPLHF	TGTGCCAGCAGCCCTGGTTGGGGCAGTTCACCCCTCCACTTT
TRBV29-1	TRBJ2-3	NA	few	CSHVSDTQYF	TGCAGCCACGTGTCAGATACGCAGTATTTT
TRBV12-3/TRBV12-4	TRBJ2-2	TRBD2	NA	CASSVEAGALGGELFF	TGTGCCAGCAGTGTCGAAGCGGGGGCCCTGGGCGGGGAGCTGTTTTTT
TRBV7-2	TRBJ2-3	TRBD2	few	CAGSPAGLAGGTDTQYF	TGTGCCGGCAGCCCAGCGGGACTAGCGGGGGGCACAGATACGCAGTATTTT
TRBV5-1	TRBJ2-6	NA	many	CASSLGGVSGANVLTF	TGCGCCAGCAGCTTGGGGGGAGTTTCTGGGGCCAACGTCCTGACTTTC
TRBV5-1	TRBJ2-2	NA	NA	CASSSKIPNTGELFF	TGCGCCAGCAGCTCAAAGATACCGAACACCGGGGAGCTGTTTTTT